This TCR beta chain was identified in a study of identical twins. General study points: Diverse VJ usage suggested most zero-insertion clonotypes were not invariant T cells.

TCRdb re-derived calls from the 5' RACE reads in MiXCR, one entry per CDR3 protein. The sample has hundreds of thousands of distinct CDR3 sequences; roughly 18% are singletons. This clonotype appeared many times. Its specificity is unknown. These records were also assigned to another study, of T cells expressing NK-cell markers.

The clonotype comes from a young woman in good health. Material for sequencing was PBMCs.

The CDR3 here is CASSLGHTGELFF. CDR3 in DNA: TGTGCCAGCAGCTTGGGACACACCGGGGAGCTGTTTTTT. The chain links TRBV5-4 to TRBJ2-2; D remains ambiguous. Germline V gives CDR1 SGHNT, CDR2 YYREEE (reference sequence). With 0 bases removed from V and 3 bases from J, the gap between germline ends came to 3 bases. The CDR3 is 13 residues long.